This TCR beta chain was sequenced in a study of blood T cell repertoires in COVID-19. At the level of the study: Material from acute and convalescent COVID-19 was sourced from the United States, Italy and Spain.

Authors' processing steps: Reference gene primer amplification gave nucleated cell count estimates. Profiling relied on immunoSEQ multiplex PCR, and the TCRdb table lists in-frame clones only, not all of them. That table is the source of V, J and clone size, and D and trimming were worked out from the DNA. The repertoire includes 150,000 to 200,000 clones, around 82% of them detected once, and approximately 5.4% sits in the top ten. Grouping used clinical history reported by participants in a survey and questionnaire. Among Cohort 3 donors, those recovered had two negative PCRs, clearance, or symptom resolution. The CDR3 covers 16 residues. V was clipped by 0 bases and J by 2 bases; unmatched bases: 3. Germline values: CDR1 SGDLS, CDR2 YYNGEE.

The chain links TRBV9 to TRBJ2-3; 10 bases are shared with TRBD2. Sequenced: PBMCs or T cells enriched from blood (not recorded which). The receptor comes from a man aged 35 to 55 who had recovered from COVID-19. The CDR3 sequence is CASSVGSGGLTDTQYF. In nucleotides, the CDR3 is TGTGCCAGCAGCGTAGGTAGCGGGGGGCTCACAGATACGCAGTATTTT. Drawing the rest from reference TRBV9 and TRBJ2-3, the complete variable domain is DSGVTQTPKHLITATGQRVTLRCSPRSGDLSVYWYQQSLDQGLQFLIQYYNGEERAKGNILERFSAQQFPDLHSELNLSSLELGDSALYFCASSVGSGGLTDTQYFGPGTRLTVL.